This is a list of T cell receptor beta chains from one sample in a study of Ad26.COV2.S vaccination and SARS-CoV-2 variants. Only in-frame clones appear in the TCRdb table, and some are missing; sequencing was by immunoSEQ multiplex PCR. The table lists more than 300,000 clones, less than 90% of them singletons. Material: peripheral blood, obtained in a trial of Ad26.COV2.S vaccine versus placebo. The receptors were gathered from a person aged 18-60 years who received the Ad26.COV2.S COVID-19 vaccine or a placebo. Both conserved end residues are part of each CDR3. A D gene is named only where the DNA matches it firmly. A row's size may be missing; if present it is once, few, many or a size class.

D,size,V,J,length,DNA,CDR3
NA,many,TRBV7-9,TRBJ1-2,15,TGTGCCAGCAGCCCAGATGGGAGGGCCTCCTATGGCTACACCTTC,CASSPDGRASYGYTF
NA,NA,TRBV2,TRBJ2-1,14,TGTGCCAGCAGTGGAACTAGACGAGCTAATGAGCAGTTCTTC,CASSGTRRANEQFF
TRBD2,NA,TRBV2,TRBJ2-1,17,TGTGCCAGCAGCTCGACTAGCGGGAGTGGCTCCTACAATGAGCAGTTCTTC,CASSSTSGSGSYNEQFF
TRBD1,NA,TRBV7-9,TRBJ2-4,16,TGTGCCAGCAGCCCCTCGGGGACAGGGATTAAAAACATTCAGTACTTC,CASSPSGTGIKNIQYF
NA,NA,TRBV6-2/TRBV6-3,TRBJ2-1,12,TGTGCCAGCAGCGGAGACAGGAATGAGCAGTTCTTC,CASSGDRNEQFF
NA,NA,TRBV7-8,TRBJ2-7,13,TGTGCCAGCAGCAAAGAAGCCTACTACGAGCAGTACTTC,CASSKEAYYEQYF
NA,NA,TRBV24-1,TRBJ1-1,13,TGTGCCACCTCACAGGGAACGGGCACTGAAGCTTTCTTT,CATSQGTGTEAFF
TRBD2,NA,TRBV7-7,TRBJ2-2,16,TGTGCCAGCAGCTCAACTAGCGGGAGGGCCGTCCGGGAGCTGTTTTTT,CASSSTSGRAVRELFF
NA,NA,TRBV7-6,TRBJ1-2,14,TGTGCCAGCAGCTTAGGGACCGCCAGCTATGGCTACACCTTC,CASSLGTASYGYTF
TRBD2,NA,TRBV19,TRBJ2-7,13,TGTGCCAGCACTAGCGGGAGTCGCCTCGAGCAGTACTTC,CASTSGSRLEQYF
TRBD1,NA,TRBV9,TRBJ2-1,16,TGTGCCAGCAGCGTGCTGACAGGGGGCCCGAACAATGAGCAGTTCTTC,CASSVLTGGPNNEQFF
NA,NA,TRBV4-2,TRBJ2-1,15,TGTGCCAGCAGCCAATCACTAGCTCCCTACAATGAGCAGTTCTTC,CASSQSLAPYNEQFF
TRBD2,NA,TRBV6-6,TRBJ2-1,16,TGTGCCAGCAGTCGAATGACTAGCGGGAGAGGGGGGAAGCAGTTCTTC,CASSRMTSGRGGKQFF
NA,NA,TRBV11-3,TRBJ1-1,15,TGTGCCAGCAGCTTAGATGGGACCGGGGACACTGAAGCTTTCTTT,CASSLDGTGDTEAFF
NA,NA,TRBV28,TRBJ1-2,15,TGTGCCAGCAGTCCTTATGCCCTCCGTTGGGGTGGCTACACCTTC,CASSPYALRWGGYTF
NA,NA,TRBV14,TRBJ1-1,13,TGTGCCAGCAGCCAAGATATTAGGGGTGAAGCTTTCTTT,CASSQDIRGEAFF
NA,NA,TRBV30,TRBJ1-3,16,TGTGCCTGGAGTCCCCCCTGGCGGGCGGCTGGAAACACCATATATTTT,CAWSPPWRAAGNTIYF
NA,many,TRBV28,TRBJ1-2,12,TGTGCCAGCAGTTTCGGCAGCTATGGCTACACCTTC,CASSFGSYGYTF
NA,NA,TRBV4-2,TRBJ2-2,17,TGTGCCAGCAGCCAAGATTTGGACACTGACTACACCGGGGAGCTGTTTTTT,CASSQDLDTDYTGELFF
TRBD2,NA,TRBV9,TRBJ2-7,16,TGTGCCAGCAGCCCCCAGCAGAGGGGAGGGTCCTACGAGCAGTACTTC,CASSPQQRGGSYEQYF
NA,once,TRBV21-1,TRBJ1-1,13,TGTGCCAGCAGCATCCCGATGAACACTGAAGCTTTCTTT,CASSIPMNTEAFF
NA,NA,TRBV28,TRBJ2-7,14,TGTGCCAGCAGACCTACAGGGTGGGTATACGAGCAGTACTTC,CASRPTGWVYEQYF
NA,NA,TRBV5-1,TRBJ2-7,15,TGCGCCAGCAGCTTGGCTCGGGGCAGGGATGGCGAGCAGTACTTC,CASSLARGRDGEQYF
NA,NA,TRBV6-6,TRBJ1-3,13,TGTGCCAGCAAACCCTCGGCAGGAAACACCATATATTTT,CASKPSAGNTIYF
NA,NA,TRBV9,TRBJ1-6,15,TGTGCCAGCAGCGTAGGTAGTAACAATAATTCACCCCTCCACTTT,CASSVGSNNNSPLHF
NA,NA,TRBV5-1,TRBJ2-7,14,TGCGCCAGCAGCCACGGGACGGGGACCTACGAGCAGTACTTC,CASSHGTGTYEQYF
TRBD1,once,TRBV11-3,TRBJ2-2,16,TGTGCCAGCAGCTTATTTGGGACAGGGGTGGCCGGGGAGCTGTTTTTT,CASSLFGTGVAGELFF
TRBD1,few,TRBV11-1,TRBJ2-7,15,TGTGCCAGCAGCTTAGGGCGGACAGGGGCCTACGAGCAGTACTTC,CASSLGRTGAYEQYF
NA,NA,TRBV7-2,TRBJ2-7,15,TGTGCCAGCAGCCCAGGGGGGGTGAGCTCCTACGAGCAGTACTTC,CASSPGGVSSYEQYF
TRBD1,NA,TRBV4-1,TRBJ2-1,16,TGCGCCAGCAGCCAGATCAGGACAGGCGGGTTTGATGAGCAGTTCTTC,CASSQIRTGGFDEQFF
NA,NA,TRBV23-1,TRBJ1-5,18,TGCGCCAGCAGTCGCCTTACCGTGAGAGGGAGTGGGAATCAGCCCCAGCATTTT,CASSRLTVRGSGNQPQHF
NA,NA,TRBV4-2,TRBJ1-6,16,TGTGCCAGCAGCCAACAACAGGTGGTGTATAATTCACCCCTCCACTTT,CASSQQQVVYNSPLHF
NA,NA,TRBV3-1/TRBV3-2,TRBJ2-7,17,TGTGCCAGCAGCCAAGATGTTCCAGCGAGGCACTCCTACGAGCAGTACTTC,CASSQDVPARHSYEQYF
TRBD1,NA,TRBV18,TRBJ2-7,15,TGTGCCAGCTCATCACAGGGGTTAAGCTCCTACGAGCAGTACTTC,CASSSQGLSSYEQYF
NA,NA,TRBV29-1,TRBJ2-3,13,TGCAGCGCTGGGGGGACTAGCACAGATACGCAGTATTTT,CSAGGTSTDTQYF
NA,NA,TRBV30,TRBJ1-2,16,TGTGCCTGGAGCAAACCCGGGACTCCGGATCACTATGGCTACACCTTC,CAWSKPGTPDHYGYTF
NA,NA,TRBV5-1,TRBJ2-7,16,TGCGCCAGCAGCTTGGTTGCGGGGCCCCTAACCTACGAGCAGTACTTC,CASSLVAGPLTYEQYF
TRBD2,NA,TRBV30,TRBJ2-1,14,TGTGCCTGGAGTCCCGGACTAGCGGGAGACGAGCAGTTCTTC,CAWSPGLAGDEQFF
TRBD1,NA,TRBV27,TRBJ1-1,18,TGTGCCAGCAGTCCACTCCCACAGGGGGCTTTGATGAACACTGAAGCTTTCTTT,CASSPLPQGALMNTEAFF
NA,NA,TRBV7-8,TRBJ1-5,16,TGTGCCAGCAGACTGACGGGGGTCGGTAGCAATCAGCCCCAGCATTTT,CASRLTGVGSNQPQHF
NA,NA,TRBV5-1,TRBJ2-7,13,TGCGCCAGCAGCTTGGACAGGGTCTACGAGCAGTACTTC,CASSLDRVYEQYF
TRBD1,NA,TRBV7-9,TRBJ1-4,15,TGTGCCAGCAGCCAACCAACAGGGGGGGGTGAAAAACTGTTTTTT,CASSQPTGGGEKLFF
NA,NA,TRBV3-1/TRBV3-2,TRBJ2-7,12,TGTGCCAGCAGCCACGAAACCTACGAGCAGTACTTC,CASSHETYEQYF
NA,NA,TRBV11-2,TRBJ2-2,18,TGTGCCAGCAGCTTAGGGGGGGATGGGGCAGCTATCACCGGGGAGCTGTTTTTT,CASSLGGDGAAITGELFF
NA,NA,TRBV5-4,TRBJ1-6,16,TGTGCCAGCAGCAACCCCCGGGGGGGGCGTAATTCACCCCTCCACTTT,CASSNPRGGRNSPLHF
TRBD1,NA,TRBV29-1,TRBJ2-2,14,TGCAGCGTTGGACAGGGGGCCGGTATCGGGGAGCTGTTTTTT,CSVGQGAGIGELFF
NA,NA,TRBV7-6,TRBJ1-1,15,TGTGCCAGCAGCTTATCACAGGGACCGAACACTGAAGCTTTCTTT,CASSLSQGPNTEAFF
NA,NA,TRBV29-1,TRBJ2-3,18,TGCAGCGTTGAAACCCCCCGAGGAGGGGCGGCCCCCACAGATACGCAGTATTTT,CSVETPRGGAAPTDTQYF
NA,once,TRBV30,TRBJ2-1,13,TGTGCCTGGAGCCCGGACGGGTACAATGAGCAGTTCTTC,CAWSPDGYNEQFF
TRBD1,NA,TRBV4-2,TRBJ2-3,15,TGTGCCAGCAGCCAAAACAGGGGGCGGACAGATACGCAGTATTTT,CASSQNRGRTDTQYF
TRBD1,NA,TRBV28,TRBJ1-4,15,TGTGCCAGCAGCCCTCCGGGACAGGGTAATGAAAAACTGTTTTTT,CASSPPGQGNEKLFF
NA,NA,TRBV19,TRBJ1-3,16,TGTGCCAGTAGTATAAGTTTAGGGAACTCTGGAAACACCATATATTTT,CASSISLGNSGNTIYF
NA,once,TRBV5-8,TRBJ2-3,15,TGTGCCAGCAGTTTTCAGGGGATGGGCACAGATACGCAGTATTTT,CASSFQGMGTDTQYF
NA,NA,TRBV6-4,TRBJ1-5,15,TGTGCCAGCAGTGAAGGCGGGGGCAACAATCAGCCCCAGCATTTT,CASSEGGGNNQPQHF
TRBD2,NA,TRBV5-4,TRBJ2-3,17,TGTGCCAGCAGCCCCTACTTGGCGGGAGGAGCGACAGATACGCAGTATTTT,CASSPYLAGGATDTQYF